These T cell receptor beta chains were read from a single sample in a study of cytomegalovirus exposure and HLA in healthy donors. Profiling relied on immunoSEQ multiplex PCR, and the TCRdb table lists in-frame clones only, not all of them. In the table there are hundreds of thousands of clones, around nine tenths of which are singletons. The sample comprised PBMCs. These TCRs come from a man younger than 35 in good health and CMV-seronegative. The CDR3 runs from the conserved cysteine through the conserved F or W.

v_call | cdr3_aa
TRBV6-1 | CASSLAGPPDTQYF
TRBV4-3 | CASSQATSGPLTGELFF
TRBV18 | CASSSPQGTEAFF
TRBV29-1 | CSGGQGLRTEAFF
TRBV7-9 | CASSLAGTGVSPLHF
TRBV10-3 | CAISSLGTGDYEQYF
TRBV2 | CASTQLESGDTQYF
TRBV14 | CASSQRQTYEQYF
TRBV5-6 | CASSLVFPSVNTEAFF
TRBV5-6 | CASSLDREYTDTQYF
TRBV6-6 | CASRRDGGDEQYF
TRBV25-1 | CASSELNAPRYSYEQYF
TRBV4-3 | CASSQVINTEAFF
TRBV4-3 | CASSHSISYEQYF
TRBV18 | CVSSPARNEQFF
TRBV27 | CASSDSDRVDQPQHF
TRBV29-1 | CSAPRGDTQYF
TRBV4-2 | CASSQGGNEQFF
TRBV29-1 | CSVEQKGSPYEQYF
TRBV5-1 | CASSLMTGGAEETQYF
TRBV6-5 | CASSYSTGGSPLHF
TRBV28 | CASSLLNVLATQYF
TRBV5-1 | CASSFGQGNSPLHF
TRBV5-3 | CARSPRGRGTNQPQHF
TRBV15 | CATSRDPAGTAFF
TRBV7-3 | CASSYSGTGGRETQYF
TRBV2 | CASSEQGAVSGNTIYF
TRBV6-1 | CASSEIWELFF
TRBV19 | CATQGMNTEAFF
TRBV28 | CASAAGSNQPQHF
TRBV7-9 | CASSLRGQETQYF
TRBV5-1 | CASSLEGASDQPQHF
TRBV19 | CARLAGLSYNEQFF